Listed below are T cell receptor beta chains from one sample, sequenced in a study of T cell changes during pregnancy in multiple sclerosis. The repertoire was sequenced with immunoSEQ multiplex PCR; TCRdb's copy has only in-frame clones and lacks some. The sample has some 85,000 clones, nearly 95% seen once; the top ten hold roughly 1.2%. This sample comprised peripheral blood, obtained in the second trimester of pregnancy. Receptor source: a female donor with multiple sclerosis, enrolled in a pregnancy study. Each CDR3 is given with its conserved first and last residue. A D gene is named only where the DNA matches it firmly. Where a row states a size, it is once, few, many or the class of an expanded clone; other rows omit it.

TRBJ1-1 TRBV19 NA NA CASSPRGYTEAFF TGTGCCAGTAGCCCACGCGGGTATACTGAAGCTTTCTTT
TRBJ1-1 TRBV19 TRBD1 NA CASSMGQGDTEAFF TGTGCCAGTAGTATGGGACAGGGAGACACTGAAGCTTTCTTT
TRBJ2-7 TRBV30 NA NA CAWSHDRQYF TGTGCCTGGAGTCACGACAGGCAGTACTTC
TRBJ2-7 TRBV9 NA NA CASSAGLHGHEQYF TGTGCCAGCAGCGCGGGACTCCATGGCCACGAGCAGTACTTC
TRBJ2-2 TRBV5-1 NA NA CASSLLLATGELFF TGCGCCAGCAGCCTCCTTCTAGCGACCGGGGAGCTGTTTTTT
TRBJ2-7 TRBV18 TRBD2 NA CASSPIGSGSRSGKTYEQYF TGTGCCAGCTCACCGATTGGGTCAGGATCTCGGAGCGGGAAGACCTACGAGCAGTACTTC
TRBJ1-1 TRBV10-1 NA NA CASSDQQTTEAFF TGCGCCAGCAGTGATCAACAGACCACTGAAGCTTTCTTT
TRBJ1-3 TRBV6-1 NA once CASSEGQPGGNTIYF TGTGCCAGCAGTGAAGGGCAGCCAGGAGGAAACACCATATATTTT
TRBJ2-7 TRBV30 NA NA CAWTIGGVEQYF TGTGCCTGGACTATTGGAGGGGTCGAGCAGTACTTC
TRBJ2-2 TRBV19 NA NA CASSMSGSGELFF TGTGCCAGTAGTATGTCAGGATCCGGGGAGCTGTTTTTT
TRBJ1-5 TRBV5-8 NA NA CASSFRGSNQPQHF TGTGCCAGCAGCTTCAGGGGTAGCAATCAGCCCCAGCATTTT
TRBJ2-1 TRBV28 TRBD2 NA CASRSPLAGTDEQFF TGTGCCAGCAGAAGCCCACTAGCGGGAACCGATGAGCAGTTCTTC
TRBJ2-7 TRBV5-1 TRBD2 NA CASSPRGRGLAGYEQYF TGCGCCAGCAGCCCGCGCGGGCGGGGACTAGCGGGCTACGAGCAGTACTTC
TRBJ1-1 TRBV11-3 NA NA CASSPAPGTEAFF TGTGCCAGCAGCCCGGCCCCAGGAACTGAAGCTTTCTTT
TRBJ2-3 TRBV5-5 TRBD1 once CASSWTGGTDTQYF TGTGCCAGCAGCTGGACAGGGGGCACAGATACGCAGTATTTT
TRBJ1-1 TRBV19 NA once CASSQGNTEAFF TGTGCCAGTTCCCAGGGTAACACTGAAGCTTTCTTT
TRBJ2-1 TRBV5-1 TRBD2 NA CASSSGLAGIMGDREQFF TGCGCCAGCAGCTCGGGACTAGCGGGAATAATGGGCGATCGTGAGCAGTTCTTC
TRBJ2-3 TRBV7-2 TRBD2 NA CASSLAAGVDTQYF TGTGCCAGCAGCTTAGCGGCGGGAGTAGATACGCAGTATTTT
TRBJ1-2 TRBV7-2 TRBD1 NA CASSLAGGHSPDNYGYTF TGTGCCAGCAGCTTAGCAGGGGGCCATTCCCCTGACAACTATGGCTACACCTTC
TRBJ2-7 TRBV5-6 TRBD1 NA CASSSDRVSYEQYF TGTGCCAGCAGCTCGGACAGGGTCTCCTACGAGCAGTACTTC
TRBJ2-7 TRBV6-1 NA NA CASSEGVSISYEQYF TGTGCCAGCAGTGAAGGGGTTAGCATCTCCTACGAGCAGTACTTC
TRBJ1-2 TRBV6-1 TRBD1 once CASSEAGTALPYGYTF TGTGCCAGCAGTGAAGCGGGGACAGCCCTCCCCTATGGCTACACCTTC
TRBJ2-7 TRBV7-8 TRBD2 once CASSSVLAGGPGEQYF TGTGCCAGCAGCTCAGTACTAGCGGGAGGGCCGGGGGAGCAGTACTTC
TRBJ2-1 TRBV4-1 TRBD2 once CASSFRTSRYNEQFF TGCGCCAGCAGCTTCAGGACTAGCCGCTACAATGAGCAGTTCTTC
TRBJ1-2 TRBV10-2 NA NA CASSESRRSYGYTF TGCGCCAGCAGTGAGTCGAGACGGAGCTATGGCTACACCTTC
TRBJ2-1 TRBV27 TRBD2 NA CASSSGLAGYSYNEQFF TGTGCCAGCAGTTCCGGACTAGCGGGATACTCCTACAATGAGCAGTTCTTC
TRBJ2-2 TRBV7-3 NA NA CASSSRGPGTGNTGELFF TGTGCCAGCAGCTCTAGGGGTCCCGGGACTGGTAACACCGGGGAGCTGTTTTTT
TRBJ2-1 TRBV2 NA NA CASIGVGYEQFF TGTGCCAGCATCGGGGTAGGTTATGAGCAGTTCTTC
TRBJ2-3 TRBV28 TRBD2 NA CASSISLASGLDTQYF TGTGCCAGCAGTATTTCACTAGCGAGTGGTCTGGATACGCAGTATTTT
TRBJ2-5 TRBV5-1 TRBD2 NA CASSLAASGSSRETQYF TGCGCCAGCAGCTTGGCAGCTAGCGGGAGTAGTAGAGAGACCCAGTACTTC
TRBJ2-7 TRBV5-4 NA once CASSLWARGTNSYEQYF TGTGCCAGCAGCTTGTGGGCCCGCGGGACCAACTCCTACGAGCAGTACTTC
TRBJ2-7 TRBV13 TRBD1 NA CASSSGQDNLYEQYF TGTGCCAGCAGCTCCGGACAGGACAACCTCTACGAGCAGTACTTC
TRBJ1-2 TRBV10-3 TRBD1 NA CANREGTEVYGYTF TGTGCCAACCGGGAAGGGACAGAGGTCTATGGCTACACCTTC
TRBJ1-4 TRBV6-1 TRBD1 NA CASSPRTGGKEKLFF TGTGCCAGCAGTCCCCGGACAGGGGGAAAGGAAAAACTGTTTTTT
TRBJ2-3 TRBV11-2 NA NA CASSYPLATSTDTQYF TGTGCCAGCAGTTATCCTTTAGCCACCAGTACAGATACGCAGTATTTT
TRBJ2-1 TRBV15 NA NA CATSRAYSGNEQFF TGTGCCACCAGCAGAGCCTATTCAGGGAATGAGCAGTTCTTC
TRBJ1-2 TRBV6-1 TRBD1 NA CASSVQRTGVRGYTF TGTGCCAGCAGTGTTCAAAGGACAGGGGTGAGGGGCTACACCTTC
TRBJ2-1 TRBV30 TRBD2 NA CAWSHLPLAGGGEQFF TGTGCCTGGAGCCATCTGCCACTAGCGGGAGGTGGTGAGCAGTTCTTC